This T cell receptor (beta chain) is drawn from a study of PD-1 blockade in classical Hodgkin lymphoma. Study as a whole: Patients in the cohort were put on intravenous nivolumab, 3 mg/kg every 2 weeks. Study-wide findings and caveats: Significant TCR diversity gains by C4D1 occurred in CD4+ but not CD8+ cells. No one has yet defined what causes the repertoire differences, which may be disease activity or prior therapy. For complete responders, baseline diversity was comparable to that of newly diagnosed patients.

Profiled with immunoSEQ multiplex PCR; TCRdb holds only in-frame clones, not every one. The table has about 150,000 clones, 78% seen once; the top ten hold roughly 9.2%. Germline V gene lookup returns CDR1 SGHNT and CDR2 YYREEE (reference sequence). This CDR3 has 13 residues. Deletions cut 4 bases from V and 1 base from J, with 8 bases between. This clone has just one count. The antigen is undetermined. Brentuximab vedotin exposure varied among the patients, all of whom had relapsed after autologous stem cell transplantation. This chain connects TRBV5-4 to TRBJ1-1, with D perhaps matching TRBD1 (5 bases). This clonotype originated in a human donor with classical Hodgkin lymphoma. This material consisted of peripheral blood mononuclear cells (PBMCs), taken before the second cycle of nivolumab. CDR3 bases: TGTGCCAGCAGCCGAGGACAGAACACTGAAGCTTTCTTT. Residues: CASSRGQNTEAFF.